The 32 T cell receptor beta chains below all came from one sample that was sequenced in a study of blood T cell repertoires in COVID-19. The repertoire was sequenced with immunoSEQ multiplex PCR; TCRdb's copy has only in-frame clones and lacks some. Of about 41,000 clones detected, roughly 77% appear once; the ten largest clones hold about 28%. Sequencing was done on a sample of peripheral blood. Receptor source: an elderly man with acute or convalescent COVID-19.

The rearrangement joins TRBV28 to TRBJ2-7; 10 nucleotides line up with TRBD2. The CDR3 consists of 13 residues. Germline CDR1 and CDR2: MDHEN and SYDVKM. After removal of 5 bases from V and 3 bases from J, the junction contained 1 base not matched to a gene. In DNA form, the CDR3 reads TGTGCCAGCAGTCGGACTAGCGGCTACGAGCAGTACTTC. The encoded protein is CASSRTSGYEQYF.

This clone has just one count. The rearrangement joins TRBV13 to TRBJ1-1; no clear D. The length of the CDR3 is 13 residues. CDR1 PRHDT and CDR2 FYEKMQ come from the germline V gene (reference sequence). V lost 0 bases and J lost 4, with 6 bases in between. CDR3 region: CASSLGGPTEAFF. CDR3 nucleotide sequence: TGTGCCAGCAGCTTAGGTGGCCCCACTGAAGCTTTCTTT. Variable domain in full (rest from reference TRBV13 and TRBJ1-1): AAGVIQSPRHLIKEKRETATLKCYPIPRHDTVYWYQQGPGQDPQFLISFYEKMQSDKGSIPDRFSAQQFSDYHSELNMSSLELGDSALYFCASSLGGPTEAFFGQGTRLTVV.

The CDR3 here is CASSMTSGVGAQYF. The CDR3 region has the DNA TGTGCCAGTAGTATGACTAGCGGCGTGGGGGCCCAGTACTTC. The chain has TRBV19 and TRBJ2-5; 9 bases map to TRBD2. Germline V gene data show CDR1 as LNHDA and CDR2 as SQIVND (reference sequence). V shed 3 bases and J 9 bases; nucleotides not matched to a gene: 8. This CDR3 spans 14 amino acids.

V gene TRBV7-9 combines with J gene TRBJ2-3; D call uncertain. V was clipped by 0 bases and J by 2 bases, with 6 bases between them. The CDR3 covers 14 residues. Germline CDR1 SEHNR, CDR2 FQNEAQ (reference sequence). DNA of the CDR3: TGTGCCAGCAGCTTAGCCCTTTACACAGATACGCAGTATTTT. Its protein is CASSLALYTDTQYF.

V usage is TRBV3-1 (or the pseudogene TRBV3-2) and J usage is TRBJ1-1; D is undetermined. The germline V gene has CDR1 LGHDT and CDR2 YNNKEL (reference sequence). The CDR3 is 15 residues long. V gave up 0 bases and J gave up 0 bases, with 8 bases separating them. CDR3 in amino acids: CASSQDSVMNTEAFF. In nucleotides, the CDR3 is TGTGCCAGCAGCCAAGATTCAGTCATGAACACTGAAGCTTTCTTT.

The CDR3 sequence: CASSEAQGLINEQFF. CDR3 sequence (DNA): TGTGCCAGCAGTGAAGCGCAGGGACTGATTAATGAGCAGTTCTTC. The chain uses TRBV2 and TRBJ2-1, with D maybe TRBD2 (6 bases). The ends were cut back, 0 bases at V and 7 bases at J, with 13 bases in the middle. Germline CDR1 is SNHLY and CDR2 is FYNNEI. The length of the CDR3 is 15 residues.

V is TRBV6-5 and J is TRBJ2-3; 9 bases fit TRBD1. The junction had 5 bases not matched to a gene; V was cut back by 7 bases and J by 6 bases. This CDR3 has 13 residues. Germline loops: CDR1 MNHEY, CDR2 SVGAGI. CDR3 sequence reads: CASNRGQTDTQYF. The DNA for the CDR3 is TGTGCCAGCAACAGGGGGCAGACGGATACGCAGTATTTT.

The J gene is TRBJ2-3, the V gene TRBV7-6; 9 bases are a match to TRBD2. The V gene's germline CDR1 is SGHVS and CDR2 FNYEAQ. This CDR3 is 17 amino acids long. After removal of 5 bases from V and 2 bases from J, the junction contained 11 bases not matched to a gene. CDR3 nucleotides: TGTGCCAGCAGCGCCAGGGTGTCTAGCGGGGCCACAGATACGCAGTATTTT. Translating it yields CASSARVSSGATDTQYF.

This clone was picked up a small number of times. The chain is built from TRBV2 and TRBJ1-1, with TRBD1 matching 8 bases. From germline, CDR1 is SNHLY and CDR2 FYNNEI. The CDR3 consists of 15 residues. V was pared by 1 base and J by 6 bases, with 7 bases of the junction left unmatched. The CDR3 nucleotides are TGTGCCAGCAGTGAAGGGCGGACAGGGTTCGCTGAAGCTTTCTTT. It is translated as CASSEGRTGFAEAFF.

The CDR3 loop reads CASTAQGVTEAFF. The CDR3 bases are TGTGCCAGCACCGCTCAGGGTGTCACTGAAGCTTTCTTT. The V call is TRBV27, the J call TRBJ1-1, with D tentatively TRBD1 (5 bases). This CDR3 has 13 amino acids. V was cut by 7 bases and J by 4 bases, with 13 bases left in between. Germline loops: CDR1 MNHEY, CDR2 SMNVEV (reference sequence).

This chain links TRBV28 with TRBJ2-5; D gene unclear. The V gene lost 5 bases and the J gene lost 1 base, with 14 bases spanning the gap. Germline V gene data show CDR1 as MDHEN and CDR2 as SYDVKM. The length of the CDR3 is 15 residues. The DNA for the CDR3 is TGTGCCAGCAGTCCTCTGATGGCGGTCCAAGAGACCCAGTACTTC. This gives the protein CASSPLMAVQETQYF.

The genes are TRBV5-1 and TRBJ2-3; D possibly corresponds to TRBD2 (7 bases). The CDR3 is 15 residues long. Trimming removed 4 bases at V and 5 bases at J, with 17 bases between. Looked up from germline, CDR1 is SGHRS and CDR2 is YFSETQ. In DNA form, the CDR3 reads TGCGCCAGCAGCCTTGGGACGGGGGGCAAAGATACGCAGTATTTT. Amino acids: CASSLGTGGKDTQYF. Drawing the rest from reference TRBV5-1 and TRBJ2-3, the complete variable domain is KAGVTQTPRYLIKTRGQQVTLSCSPISGHRSVSWYQQTPGQGLQFLFEYFSETQRNKGNFPGRFSGRQFSNSRSEMNVSTLELGDSALYLCASSLGTGGKDTQYFGPGTRLTVL.

This clone turned up a few times. The chain has TRBV7-8 and TRBJ1-1, with TRBD1 identical over 7 bases. V was pared by 3 bases and J by 1 base, with 5 bases of the junction left unmatched. The CDR3 covers 15 residues. Germline CDR1 and CDR2: SGHVS and FQNEAQ. DNA of the CDR3: TGTGCCAGCAGCTTCCCCGGGACAGCGAACACTGAAGCTTTCTTT. Translated: CASSFPGTANTEAFF. The full variable domain, in which reference TRBV7-8 and TRBJ1-1 provide the parts outside the CDR3, is GAGVSQSPRYKVAKRGQDVALRCDPISGHVSLFWYQQALGQGPEFLTYFQNEAQLDKSGLPSDRFFAERPEGSVSTLKIQRTQQEDSAVYLCASSFPGTANTEAFFGQGTRLTVV.

This clone was recorded a few times. The V call is TRBV24-1, the J call TRBJ1-2; no clear D gene. Trimming removed 2 bases at V and 5 bases at J, with 5 bases between. CDR1 is KGHDR, CDR2 SFDVKD, per germline. The CDR3 sequence is 12 residues long. The CDR3 DNA follows: TGTGCCACCAGTGATTCCGGTTATGGCTACACCTTC. Translating gives CATSDSGYGYTF.

This clone was seen a few times. The chain's CDR3 is CASSQGRYYGYTF. The DNA for the CDR3 is TGTGCCAGCAGCCAAGGCAGATACTATGGCTACACCTTC. The rearrangement uses TRBV3-1 (or the pseudogene TRBV3-2) and TRBJ1-2; D call uncertain. Germline V CDR1 and CDR2: LGHDT, YNNKEL (reference sequence). Deletions cut 1 base from V and 3 bases from J, with 6 bases between. This CDR3 region has 13 residues.

The genes are TRBV3-1 (or the pseudogene TRBV3-2) and TRBJ1-2, with D possibly TRBD1 on 5 matching bases. V was clipped by 8 bases and J by 1 base, with 8 bases between them. This CDR3 is 12 amino acids long. Germline CDR1 reads LGHDT; CDR2 reads YNNKEL (reference sequence). CDR3 DNA sequence: TGTGCCAGCGGGGGGAGTAACTATGGCTACACCTTC. It translates to CASGGSNYGYTF.

This clone has just a few counts. The chain employs TRBV5-4 and TRBJ2-1; 13 nucleotides agree with TRBD2. The V and J ends lost 0 bases and 2 bases, in that order; junction bases with no gene match: 2. The germline V gene has CDR1 SGHNT and CDR2 YYREEE (reference sequence). This CDR3 has 17 residues. The DNA for the CDR3 is TGTGCCAGCAGCTTGGGTACTAGCGGGGGGGCCTACAATGAGCAGTTCTTC. Residues: CASSLGTSGGAYNEQFF.

The rearrangement joins TRBV20-1 to TRBJ1-1; D unclear. Trimming removed 5 bases from V and 10 bases from J, with 14 bases in between. The germline gives CDR1 DFQATT, CDR2 SNEGSKA (reference sequence). The CDR3 is 11 residues long. The CDR3 sequence is CSASDSRGAFF. The CDR3 DNA follows: TGCAGTGCTTCCGATTCCCGGGGAGCTTTCTTT.

The CDR3 loop reads CASSPERGTQYF. CDR3 DNA sequence: TGTGCCAGCAGCCCAGAGAGAGGGACCCAGTACTTC. The V call is TRBV3-1 (or the pseudogene TRBV3-2), the J call TRBJ2-5; D gene unclear. Germline CDR1 is LGHDT and CDR2 is YNNKEL (reference sequence). This CDR3 contains 12 residues. Trimming stripped 4 bases from V and 7 bases from J, with 10 bases between.

V usage is TRBV6-2 or TRBV6-3 and J usage is TRBJ1-3; D might be TRBD1 (6 bases). Germline V lookup: CDR1 MNHEY, CDR2 SVGEGT. V was cut by 6 bases and J by 0 bases, with 12 bases left in between. The CDR3 contains 15 residues. The CDR3 region is CASSRDTGSGNTIYF. The CDR3 nucleotides read TGTGCCAGCAGCCGGGACACGGGCTCTGGAAACACCATATATTTT.

This rearrangement joins TRBV5-1 to TRBJ1-1; tentatively, D is TRBD1 (5 bases). V lost 7 bases and J 1 base, leaving 11 bases between the germline ends. Germline V gene sequence: CDR1 SGHRS, CDR2 YFSETQ. The CDR3 length is 13 residues. DNA of the CDR3: TGCGCCAGCTTCGATCAGGGGAACACTGAAGCTTTCTTT. It translates to CASFDQGNTEAFF.

Only one count was recorded for this clone. J is TRBJ2-5 and V is TRBV18, with 7 bases matching TRBD2. CDR1 KGHSH and CDR2 LQKENI come from the germline V gene. V lost 3 bases to trimming and J lost 5 bases; unmatched junction nucleotides: 6. The CDR3 runs 14 residues. DNA for the CDR3: TGTGCCAGCTCACCGGATCTAGCGGCGGAGACCCAGTACTTC. Translated: CASSPDLAAETQYF.

V and J are TRBV21-1 and TRBJ1-3; the tabulated D call, TRBD1, remains unverified against the DNA. TRBV21-1 is a pseudogene. The CDR3 consists of 17 residues. CDR3 in amino acids: CASSNRDRGCSGNTIYF. The CDR3 bases are TGTGCCAGCAGCAATCGGGACAGGGGGTGCTCTGGAAACACCATATATTTT.

This clone was found a few times. The J gene is TRBJ2-1, the V gene TRBV7-9; D may match TRBD1 or TRBD2 (6 bases each). In germline, CDR1 is SEHNR, CDR2 FQNEAQ (reference sequence). The CDR3 contains 15 residues. The V end lost 8 bases, the J end lost 0 bases, and 14 bases lay between the germline ends. In nucleotides, the CDR3 is TGTGCCAGCGGGTTGGGGGGCGCCTCCTACAATGAGCAGTTCTTC. It specifies CASGLGGASYNEQFF.

V and J are TRBV19 and TRBJ1-3; 9 bases match TRBD1. This CDR3 comprises 15 residues. Trimming took 9 bases from V and 0 from J; bases not matched to a gene: 6. CDR1 and CDR2 (germline): LNHDA, SQIVND (reference sequence). Written as DNA, the CDR3 is TGTGCCAGCCGGACAGGGGCCTTCTCTGGAAACACCATATATTTT. Amino acid sequence: CASRTGAFSGNTIYF. Filled out from reference TRBV19 and TRBJ1-3, the complete variable domain reads DGGITQSPKYLFRKEGQNVTLSCEQNLNHDAMYWYRQDPGQGLRLIYYSQIVNDFQKGDIAEGYSVSREKKESFPLTVTSAQKNPTAFYLCASRTGAFSGNTIYFGEGSWLTVV.

The chain links TRBV20-1 to TRBJ2-4; D is perhaps TRBD2 (6 bases). The germline V gene has CDR1 DFQATT and CDR2 SNEGSKA (reference sequence). This CDR3 spans 15 amino acids. V was trimmed by 3 bases and J by 1 base, leaving 13 bases between them. The CDR3 DNA sequence: TGCAGTGCTAGTGGGGCGGGGCTTGCCAAAAACATTCAGTACTTC. Encoded protein: CSASGAGLAKNIQYF.

The chain is built from TRBV6-5 and TRBJ1-1; D uncertain. From germline, CDR1 is MNHEY and CDR2 SVGAGI. This CDR3 is 13 amino acids long. Trimming took off 2 bases at V and 1 base at J, with 5 bases between the two ends. The CDR3 DNA reads as TGTGCCAGCAGTTACGAGAAGAACACTGAAGCTTTCTTT. This translates into CASSYEKNTEAFF.

The chain joins TRBV6-5 to TRBJ1-1; D is ambiguous. V was trimmed by 0 bases and J by 1 base, leaving 9 bases between them. The CDR3 extends over 15 amino acids. In germline, CDR1 is MNHEY, CDR2 SVGAGI. The CDR3 protein is CASSYSRDWNTEAFF. The CDR3 DNA reads TGTGCCAGCAGTTACTCGCGCGACTGGAACACTGAAGCTTTCTTT.

This clone occurred a few times. The chain uses TRBV3-1 (or the pseudogene TRBV3-2) and TRBJ1-1, with 7 nucleotides matching TRBD1. The CDR3 spans 16 residues. Germline-derived CDR1 and CDR2 are LGHDT and YNNKEL (reference sequence). The J segment lost 1 base and the V segment lost 4 bases, leaving 9 bases of the junction unmatched. The CDR3 spells CASSPSSGQRNTEAFF. CDR3 DNA sequence: TGTGCCAGCAGCCCCTCATCGGGACAGAGGAACACTGAAGCTTTCTTT.

This sequence joins TRBV18 and TRBJ1-1; D remains ambiguous. CDR3 length: 14 amino acids. Germline lookup yields CDR1 KGHSH and CDR2 LQKENI. Trimming shortened V by 2 bases and J by 2 bases, and 9 bases separated the two germline ends. CDR3 nucleotide sequence: TGTGCCAGCTCACCAGTTTCTATAAACACTGAAGCTTTCTTT. It codes for CASSPVSINTEAFF.

The J gene is TRBJ2-1, the V gene TRBV18, with TRBD2 identical over 10 bases. Germline CDR1 and CDR2: KGHSH and LQKENI. This CDR3 spans 15 amino acids. The V segment lost 0 bases and the J segment 8 bases; nucleotides outside the gene matches: 4. The chain's CDR3 is CASSPPSGGAHEQFF. CDR3 DNA: TGTGCCAGCTCACCACCGAGCGGGGGGGCTCATGAGCAGTTCTTC.

The chain joins TRBV10-3 to TRBJ2-7; a weak D match, TRBD1 (6 bases). The germline gives CDR1 ENHRY, CDR2 SYGVKD. This CDR3 comprises 13 residues. V dropped 3 bases and J dropped 5 bases, with 11 bases sitting between them. CDR3 region: CAISDVNRDEQYF. DNA of the CDR3: TGTGCCATCAGTGATGTTAACAGGGACGAGCAGTACTTC.